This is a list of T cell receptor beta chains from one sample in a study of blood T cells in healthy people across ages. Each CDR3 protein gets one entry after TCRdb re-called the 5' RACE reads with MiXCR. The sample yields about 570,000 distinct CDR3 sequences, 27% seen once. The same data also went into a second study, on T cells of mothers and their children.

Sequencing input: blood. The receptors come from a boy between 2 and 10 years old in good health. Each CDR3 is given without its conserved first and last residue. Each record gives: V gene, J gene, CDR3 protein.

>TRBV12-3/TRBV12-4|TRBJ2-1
ASSVMASSYNEQF
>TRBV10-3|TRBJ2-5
AIRAGDGETQY
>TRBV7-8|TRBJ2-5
ASSLVGLAGGEETQY
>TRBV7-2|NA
ASSVPGTRHPNEQF
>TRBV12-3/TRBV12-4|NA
ASSFNSIGETQY
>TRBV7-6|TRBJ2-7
ASSLGEGGEQY
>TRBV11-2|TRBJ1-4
ASSWGDRNGLF
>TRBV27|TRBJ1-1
ASSLSAQSNTEAF
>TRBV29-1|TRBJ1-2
SVGLAAVYGYT
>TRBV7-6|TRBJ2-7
ASSLARDISHEQY
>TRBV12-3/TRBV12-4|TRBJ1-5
ASSLTAINQPQH
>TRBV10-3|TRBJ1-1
AIGGQGDTEAF
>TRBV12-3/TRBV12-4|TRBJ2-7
ASRPTGYEQY
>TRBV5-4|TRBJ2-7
ASSSSGEQY
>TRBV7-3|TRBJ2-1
ASSLSIAGGQDEQF
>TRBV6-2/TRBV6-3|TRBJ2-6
ASSLPDRLSGANVLT
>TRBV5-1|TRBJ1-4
ASSLAEGNEKLF
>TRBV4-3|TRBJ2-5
ASSQDRAQWTQY
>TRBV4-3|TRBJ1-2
ASSQDRTGFGYGYT
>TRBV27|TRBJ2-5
ASSSPVRDRGGTQY
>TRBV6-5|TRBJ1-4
ASRLRAAWNEKLF
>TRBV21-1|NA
ASSKLAGVYEQY
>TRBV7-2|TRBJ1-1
ANSLRSMNTEAF
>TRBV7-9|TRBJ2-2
ASSFRTGHSNTGELF
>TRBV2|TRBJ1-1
ASSEGAPNTEAF
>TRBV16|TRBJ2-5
ASSQLQGTSGLQETQY
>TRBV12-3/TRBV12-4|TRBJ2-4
ASTPGSAGDIQY
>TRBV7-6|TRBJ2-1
ASSLWGSEQF
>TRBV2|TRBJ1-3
ASSDGGGGNTIY
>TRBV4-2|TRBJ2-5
ASSQGRVQETQY
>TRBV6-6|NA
AGSYGQLQETQY